This T cell receptor (beta chain) was sequenced during a study of blood T cell repertoires in COVID-19. Study as a whole: Sites across the United States, Italy and Spain contributed samples from acute and convalescent COVID-19. T cells, B-cell-depleted T cells, or PBMCs provided the cDNA or gDNA that served as material.

Enrollees, about 18 to 89 years old, lived in 25 or so US areas. Cohorts were based on clinical histories the participants reported. The repertoire was sequenced with immunoSEQ multiplex PCR; TCRdb's copy has only in-frame clones and lacks some. The data contain just over 80,000 clones, 80% to 90% of them singletons. V lost 6 bases, J lost 0 bases, and 9 bases lay in between. CDR1 and CDR2 (germline): MNHEY, SVGAGI. The CDR3 consists of 13 residues. The sample taken for sequencing was PBMCs or T cells enriched from blood (not recorded which). This chain joins TRBV6-5 and TRBJ2-7, with no clear D. The receptor's source is a woman aged 45-60 years with acute COVID-19. The CDR3 protein is CASSAGYSYEQYF. CDR3 sequence (DNA): TGTGCCAGCAGCGCCGGGTACTCCTACGAGCAGTACTTC.